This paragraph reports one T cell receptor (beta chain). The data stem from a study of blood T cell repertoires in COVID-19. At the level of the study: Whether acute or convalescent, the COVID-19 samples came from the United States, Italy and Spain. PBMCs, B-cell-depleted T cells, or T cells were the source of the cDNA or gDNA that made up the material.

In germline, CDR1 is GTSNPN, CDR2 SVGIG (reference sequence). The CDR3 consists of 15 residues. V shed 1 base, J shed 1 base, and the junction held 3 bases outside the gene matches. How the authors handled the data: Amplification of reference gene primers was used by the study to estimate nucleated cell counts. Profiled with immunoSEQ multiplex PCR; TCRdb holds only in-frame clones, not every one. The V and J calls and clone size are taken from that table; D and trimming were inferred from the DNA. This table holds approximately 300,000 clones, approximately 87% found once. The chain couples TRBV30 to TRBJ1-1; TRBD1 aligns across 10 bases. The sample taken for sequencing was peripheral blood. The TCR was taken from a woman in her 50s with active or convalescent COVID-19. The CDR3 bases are TGTGCCTGGAGTGAGGGGGACAGGGGGAACACTGAAGCTTTCTTT. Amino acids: CAWSEGDRGNTEAFF.